This T cell receptor beta chain was identified during a study of blood T cell repertoires in COVID-19. Turning to the study itself: Some COVID-19 samples were acute and others convalescent; all came from the United States, Italy and Spain. PBMCs, B-cell-depleted T cells, or T cells provided the cDNA or gDNA that made up the material.

Per the original methods: Estimated nucleated cell counts came from reference gene primer amplification. Sequenced by immunoSEQ multiplex PCR; TCRdb stores in-frame clones only, minus some. That table is the source of V, J and clone size, and D and trimming were worked out from the DNA. The profile shows 300,000 to 450,000 clones, roughly 85% of them singletons. Trimming took 0 bases from V and 3 from J, leaving 14 bases between them. Germline CDR1 and CDR2: SGHTA and FQGTGA. The CDR3 extends over 16 amino acids. The sequence was collected from a woman younger than 35 with acute or convalescent COVID-19. The sample consisted of peripheral blood. This chain connects TRBV7-3 to TRBJ1-1, with D uncertain. The CDR3 spells CASSLTAREVDTEAFF. Written as DNA, the CDR3 is TGTGCCAGCAGCTTAACGGCCCGGGAAGTGGACACTGAAGCTTTCTTT.